Listed here are 21 T cell receptor beta chains from one sample, sequenced in a study of spatial heterogeneity in lung cancer. Time point given: sample taken at primary tumor resection. Findings and limits, study-wide: For expanded intratumoral alpha and beta TCRs, counts tracked tumor mutation counts.

These receptors' antigens are unknown. Using its own MiXCR run on the 5' RACE reads, TCRdb lists one record per CDR3 protein. The sample includes approximately 1,600 distinct CDR3 sequences, roughly 13% seen only once; the top ten take less than 50%. The specimen was lung tumor tissue, collected at surgery. All receptors derive from a male donor with early-stage non-small cell lung cancer.

This clonotype turned up a few times. CDR3 amino acids: CASSSRGAGNQPQHF. CDR3 DNA sequence: TGTGCCAGCAGCAGTAGGGGGGCTGGAAATCAGCCCCAGCATTTT. This chain joins TRBV27 and TRBJ1-5; TRBD1 might be the D (6 bases). V lost 6 bases, J lost 4 bases, and 16 bases lay in between. This CDR3 is built from 15 residues. CDR1 and CDR2 from the germline V gene are MNHEY and SMNVEV (reference sequence).

This clonotype was counted only a few times. V gene TRBV7-2 combines with J gene TRBJ2-1; 8 positions match TRBD2. The CDR3 contains 20 residues. Germline V gives CDR1 SGHTA, CDR2 FQGNSA. V shed 8 bases, J shed 6 bases, and the junction held 27 bases outside the gene matches. The CDR3 nucleotides read TGTGCCAGCTTCCCGGGGATAGCGGGAATTTTTTTGAACATGGCCAATGAGCAGTTCTTC. Its translation is CASFPGIAGIFLNMANEQFF. The variable domain in full, with the rest retrieved from reference TRBV7-2 and TRBJ2-1, is GAGVSQSPSNKVTEKGKDVELRCDPISGHTALYWYRQSLGQGLEFLIYFQGNSAPDKSGLPSDRFSAERTGGSVSTLTIQRTQQEDSAVYLCASFPGIAGIFLNMANEQFFGPGTRLTVL.

This clonotype is medium-sized within its sample. The chain uses TRBV2 and TRBJ2-7; D not resolved. Trimming shortened V by 1 base and J by 0 bases, and 13 bases separated the two germline ends. There are 16 residues in the CDR3. Germline V gene sequence: CDR1 SNHLY, CDR2 FYNNEI. The CDR3 sequence: CASSEGLGLGSYEQYF. The CDR3 nucleotides are TGTGCCAGCAGTGAAGGGTTAGGCCTGGGCTCCTACGAGCAGTACTTC.

This clonotype is deemed medium-sized (0.01 to 0.1%). V and J are TRBV12-3 or TRBV12-4 and TRBJ1-6, with 9 bases aligning to TRBD1. V shed 6 bases, J shed 0 bases, and the junction held 3 bases outside the gene matches. The CDR3 has 16 residues. CDR3 nucleotides: TGTGCCAGCAGGATGACAGGGGGCTCCTATAATTCACCCCTCCACTTT. Its translation: CASRMTGGSYNSPLHF.

By its share, this clonotype is large (0.1 to 1%). CDR3 amino acids: CASGTGTVGAEQYF. CDR3 bases: TGTGCTAGTGGTACAGGGACAGTTGGGGCCGAGCAGTACTTC. V gene TRBV12-5 combines with J gene TRBJ2-7, with 7 bases matching TRBD1. Germline V lookup: CDR1 LGHNT, CDR2 FRNRAP. The junction had 10 bases not matched to a gene; V was cut back by 5 bases and J by 6 bases. The CDR3 spans 14 residues.

This clonotype was counted only a few times. CDR3 region: CASSYSQGGNTEAFF. The CDR3 bases are TGTGCCAGCAGTTACAGTCAGGGGGGGAACACTGAAGCTTTCTTT. This sequence joins TRBV6-2 or TRBV6-3 and TRBJ1-1; 7 nucleotides line up with TRBD1. This CDR3 has 15 residues. Germline assignment: CDR1 MNHEY and CDR2 SVGEGT. Unmatched junction bases numbered 4, after V lost 2 bases and J lost 1 base.

This clonotype was recorded a few times. J is TRBJ2-4 and V is TRBV7-2; no clear D gene. The CDR3 is 14 residues long. Between the trimmed V and J ends, which lost 5 bases and 5 bases, there was a span of 13 bases. Germline lookup yields CDR1 SGHTA and CDR2 FQGNSA. Here the CDR3 reads CASSRPWPQNIQYF. The CDR3 bases are TGTGCCAGCAGCCGACCTTGGCCCCAAAACATTCAGTACTTC. Filled out from reference TRBV7-2 and TRBJ2-4, the complete variable domain reads GAGVSQSPSNKVTEKGKDVELRCDPISGHTALYWYRQSLGQGLEFLIYFQGNSAPDKSGLPSDRFSAERTGGSVSTLTIQRTQQEDSAVYLCASSRPWPQNIQYFGAGTRLSVL.

This clonotype was seen a few times. The chain employs TRBV28 and TRBJ1-1, with D possibly being TRBD1 (5 bases). V lost 3 bases, J lost 8 bases, and 10 bases lay in between. The CDR3 consists of 12 residues. The germline V gene has CDR1 MDHEN and CDR2 SYDVKM. CDR3 loop: CASSLMGTEAFF. The CDR3 coding sequence is TGTGCCAGCAGTTTGATGGGGACCGAAGCTTTCTTT. The entire variable domain, with the rest obtained from reference TRBV28 and TRBJ1-1, is as follows: DVKVTQSSRYLVKRTGEKVFLECVQDMDHENMFWYRQDPGLGLRLIYFSYDVKMKEKGDIPEGYSVSREKKERFSLILESASTNQTSMYLCASSLMGTEAFFGQGTRLTVV.

The chain has TRBV5-1 and TRBJ2-4; TRBD2 might be the D (6 bases). The CDR3 has 15 amino acids. Trimming cost V 0 bases and J 9 bases, with 16 bases left between them. Germline values: CDR1 SGHRS, CDR2 YFSETQ. This CDR3 reads CASSLEGRTGSIQYF. CDR3 nucleotide sequence: TGCGCCAGCAGCTTGGAAGGCCGGACCGGGAGCATTCAGTACTTC.

This chain links TRBV28 with TRBJ2-7; the match to TRBD2 covers 16 bases. With V trimmed by 6 bases and J by 0 bases, 11 bases remained unmatched. Per the germline V gene, CDR1 is MDHEN and CDR2 is SYDVKM. This CDR3 comprises 19 residues. The CDR3 is CASRRTVGLAGGSSYEQYF. The DNA for the CDR3 is TGTGCCAGCAGACGGACCGTGGGACTAGCGGGAGGGAGCTCCTACGAGCAGTACTTC.

By sample fraction, this clonotype is medium-sized. V gene TRBV20-1 combines with J gene TRBJ2-1; tentatively, D is TRBD2 (6 bases). Germline loops: CDR1 DFQATT, CDR2 SNEGSKA (reference sequence). V was trimmed by 3 bases and J by 7 bases, leaving 19 bases between them. The CDR3 consists of 15 residues. For the CDR3, the DNA is TGCAGTGCTAGTGGGTTGGGGCGGGATCCGAATGAGCAGTTCTTC. Translated, it gives CSASGLGRDPNEQFF.

Within the sample, this clonotype is medium-sized (0.01 to 0.1%). V usage is TRBV28 and J usage is TRBJ1-4; TRBD1 matches at 7 bases. Germline CDR1 reads MDHEN; CDR2 reads SYDVKM. With 2 bases clipped from V and 6 bases from J, the junction kept 3 bases outside the gene matches. This CDR3 has 14 amino acids. CDR3 loop: CASSLRQGYEKLFF. Here the CDR3 DNA reads TGTGCCAGCAGTTTAAGACAGGGCTATGAAAAACTGTTTTTT. Using reference TRBV28 and TRBJ1-4 for the parts outside the CDR3, the full variable domain is DVKVTQSSRYLVKRTGEKVFLECVQDMDHENMFWYRQDPGLGLRLIYFSYDVKMKEKGDIPEGYSVSREKKERFSLILESASTNQTSMYLCASSLRQGYEKLFFGSGTQLSVL.

This clonotype is labeled medium-sized. The chain combines TRBV5-1 with TRBJ2-7; 9 nucleotides align to TRBD1. V lost 6 bases and J lost 3; bases outside the gene matches: 10. CDR1 and CDR2 from the germline V gene are SGHRS and YFSETQ. This CDR3 is built from 15 residues. For the CDR3, the DNA is TGCGCCAGCATCCTCTTCCCGGGACAGGGCTACGAGCAGTACTTC. Its translation: CASILFPGQGYEQYF.

V gene TRBV30 combines with J gene TRBJ2-3; 9 bases match TRBD2. With 4 bases clipped from V and 3 bases from J, the junction kept 8 bases outside the gene matches. The CDR3 sequence is 15 residues long. CDR1 and CDR2 (germline): GTSNPN, SVGIG (reference sequence). The DNA for the CDR3 is TGTGCCTGGATGCGGCTAGCGGGGAGGACAGATACGCAGTATTTT. Translated: CAWMRLAGRTDTQYF.

This clonotype was picked up a small number of times. This chain connects TRBV9 to TRBJ2-3; D tentatively reads TRBD1 or TRBD2 (6 bases each). Germline CDR1 and CDR2: SGDLS and YYNGEE. The V gene lost 0 bases and the J gene lost 4 bases, with 12 bases spanning the gap. This CDR3 contains 15 residues. The CDR3 sequence: CASSVAGAEADTQYF. In DNA, the CDR3 is TGTGCCAGCAGCGTAGCGGGGGCCGAGGCAGATACGCAGTATTTT. Drawing the rest from reference TRBV9 and TRBJ2-3, the complete variable domain is DSGVTQTPKHLITATGQRVTLRCSPRSGDLSVYWYQQSLDQGLQFLIQYYNGEERAKGNILERFSAQQFPDLHSELNLSSLELGDSALYFCASSVAGAEADTQYFGPGTRLTVL.

This clonotype turned up a few times. The chain links TRBV15 to TRBJ1-6; D unclear. The V gene's germline CDR1 is LNHNV and CDR2 YYDKDF (reference sequence). This CDR3 contains 15 residues. Between the trimmed V and J ends, which lost 0 bases and 6 bases, there was a span of 9 bases. As DNA, the CDR3 is TGTGCCACCAGCAGAGATCGGGGAGGTAATTCACCCCTCCACTTT. Translated, it gives CATSRDRGGNSPLHF.

V and J are TRBV20-1 and TRBJ1-2; perhaps TRBD1 as D (5 bases). The CDR3 has 12 residues. CDR1 and CDR2 from the germline V gene are DFQATT and SNEGSKA (reference sequence). This chain's CDR3 is CSGGTFNYGYTF. CDR3 coding DNA: TGCAGCGGAGGGACCTTCAACTATGGCTACACCTTC.

This chain joins TRBV6-7 and TRBJ2-7; TRBD2 matches 7 bases. TRBV6-7 is given ORF status, its function remaining uncertain. Trimming at V came to 6 bases and at J to 2 bases, leaving 13 bases not matched to a gene. The CDR3 is 16 amino acids. Written as DNA, the CDR3 is TGTGCCAGCAGGGGAGGGTCCAGCGGCCATACCTACGAGCAGTACTTC. Protein: CASRGGSSGHTYEQYF.

This clonotype is medium-sized. The chain recombines TRBV5-5 with TRBJ2-2; no clear D. The CDR3 contains 13 residues. The germline V and J ends were trimmed by 1 base and 3 bases, with 4 bases remaining between them. From germline, CDR1 is SGHKS and CDR2 YYEKEE (reference sequence). CDR3: CASSLRDTGELFF. In nucleotides, the CDR3 is TGTGCCAGCAGCTTGCGCGACACCGGGGAGCTGTTTTTT.

This clonotype is deemed medium-sized. The chain combines TRBV10-3 with TRBJ2-2; a weak D match, TRBD2 (6 bases). The CDR3 sequence is 12 residues long. The V end was cut by 10 bases, the J end by 6 bases, with 12 bases between. The germline CDR1 and CDR2 sequences are ENHRY and SYGVKD. The DNA of the CDR3 is TGTGCCACAGGGCCGGGGGCCGGGGAGCTGTTTTTT. It specifies CATGPGAGELFF.

By sample share, this clonotype is medium-sized. The rearrangement links TRBV7-9 to TRBJ1-2; a weak D match, TRBD1 (5 bases). The CDR3 consists of 13 residues. V was cut by 5 bases and J by 7 bases, with 14 bases left in between. The germline CDR1 and CDR2 sequences are SEHNR and FQNEAQ (reference sequence). DNA for the CDR3: TGTGCCAGCAGCCCCGTCGGGGGGTCTGGCTACACCTTC. This sequence encodes CASSPVGGSGYTF.